This is a list of T cell receptor beta chains from one sample in a study of control samples from healthy donors and cancer patients. Method: immunoSEQ multiplex PCR; TCRdb's copy keeps in-frame clones and lacks some. The table has tens of thousands of clones, over 85% seen once. The source material was PBMCs. The receptors come from a man under 40 with colorectal cancer. Both conserved end residues are part of each CDR3. Fields, in order: V gene, J gene, clone size, D gene, CDR3 DNA, CDR3 protein. A D gene is named only where the DNA matches it firmly. Clone size appears in some rows only: once, few, many, or a class for an expanded clone.

TRBV12-3/TRBV12-4	TRBJ1-2	-	-	TGTGCCAGCAGGACGGGGGTTAACTATGGCTACACCTTC	CASRTGVNYGYTF
TRBV12-3/TRBV12-4	TRBJ1-5	few	TRBD1	TGTGCCAGCTCCAGAGGGGGCCAGCCCCAGCATTTT	CASSRGGQPQHF
TRBV24-1	TRBJ2-1	-	-	TGTGCCACCAGTGGGGGTCCTCACGCCCCTTACTCACGGCGGGACATCGATGAGCAGTTCTTC	CATSGGPHAPYSRRDIDEQFF
TRBV24-1	TRBJ2-1	-	TRBD1	TGTGCCACCAGTGAGCAGGGGGCGCGGAGCAATGAGCAGTTCTTC	CATSEQGARSNEQFF
TRBV5-1	TRBJ2-7	-	-	TGCGCCAGCAGCTGGGACCGGGATAGCACCTACGAGCAGTACTTC	CASSWDRDSTYEQYF
TRBV3-1/TRBV3-2	TRBJ2-1	-	TRBD1	TGTGCCAGCAGCCAAGAAGGGGCAGGGGGCGAGCAGTTCTTC	CASSQEGAGGEQFF
TRBV7-2	TRBJ1-1	-	-	TGTGCCAGCAGAACACGGGGGTGGACTGAAGCTTTCTTT	CASRTRGWTEAFF
TRBV10-3	TRBJ2-5	-	TRBD2	TGTGCCATCAGTGAGAGGAGCGGGGGAGGCCAAGAGACCCAGTACTTC	CAISERSGGGQETQYF
TRBV6-1	TRBJ2-7	-	-	TGTGCCAGCACCTGGGGGGCAGACTCCTACGAGCAGTACTTC	CASTWGADSYEQYF
TRBV5-4	TRBJ1-2	-	-	TGTGCCAGCAGCTTGGGAGTGGATGGCTACACCTTC	CASSLGVDGYTF
TRBV7-2	TRBJ1-6	-	TRBD1	TGTGCCAGCAGCTTAGCTCCCCAGGGGGTAGGGCCACCCCTCCACTTT	CASSLAPQGVGPPLHF
TRBV11-3	TRBJ2-1	-	-	TGTGCCAGCAGCTTGATTGATAACAATGAGCAGTTCTTC	CASSLIDNNEQFF
TRBV2	TRBJ1-4	-	-	TGTGCCAGCAGTGGGGAGGGTAGGAGTGAAAAACTGTTTTTT	CASSGEGRSEKLFF
TRBV23-1	TRBJ1-5	-	-	TGCGCCAGCAGTCAAGGACGGTCCAATCAGCCCCAGCATTTT	CASSQGRSNQPQHF
TRBV5-4	TRBJ2-1	-	-	TGTGCCAGCAGCTTGACAGCCAGCTCCTACAATGAGCAGTTCTTC	CASSLTASSYNEQFF
TRBV6-1	TRBJ2-7	once	-	TGTGCCAGCAGTGAAAGCGGAGGCCCGCACTACGAGCAGTACTTC	CASSESGGPHYEQYF
TRBV5-6	TRBJ1-2	-	TRBD1	TGTGCCAGCAGCTTGTGGGAATACAGGGGTGTACAGGGCTACACCTTC	CASSLWEYRGVQGYTF
TRBV19	TRBJ1-4	-	-	TGTGCCAGTAGTATAGGCAGGGGAAGGGTGTTTTTT	CASSIGRGRVFF
TRBV9	TRBJ1-1	-	-	TGTGCCAGCAGCCCATCCGGTGGACGGACTGAAGCTTTCTTT	CASSPSGGRTEAFF
TRBV7-7	TRBJ2-2	-	-	TGTGCCAGCAGCTTATCGGACGGGGGAAACACCGGGGAGCTGTTTTTT	CASSLSDGGNTGELFF
TRBV7-2	TRBJ1-6	-	TRBD1	TGTGCCAGCAGCCTGGCCGGGGACAGGGTCGGGTCACCCCTCCACTTT	CASSLAGDRVGSPLHF
TRBV15	TRBJ2-2	-	TRBD1	TGTGCCACCAAAAGGGACAGGGTTACCGGGGAGCTGTTTTTT	CATKRDRVTGELFF
TRBV9	TRBJ1-2	-	TRBD1	TGTGCCAGCAGCGTAGAGTCGGCAGGGGGCAGATATGGCTACACCTTC	CASSVESAGGRYGYTF
TRBV4-3	TRBJ1-1	-	-	TGCGCCAGCAGCCAAGCGGTGGCGGGCTATACTGAAGCTTTCTTT	CASSQAVAGYTEAFF
TRBV5-8	TRBJ2-3	once	-	TGTGCCAGCAGCCCAGGGTTTAGCACAGATACGCAGTATTTT	CASSPGFSTDTQYF
TRBV5-1	TRBJ1-2	-	-	TGCGCCAGCAGCTTAGGGGACACCCATGTGCGGGGCTACACCTTC	CASSLGDTHVRGYTF
TRBV19	TRBJ2-2	few	-	TGTGCCAGTAGTATAGGCCAGTCGAGGTCCGGGGAGCTGTTTTTT	CASSIGQSRSGELFF
TRBV13	TRBJ2-1	few	-	TGTGCCAGCAGCTTAGGCTCCCGCAATGAGCAGTTCTTC	CASSLGSRNEQFF
TRBV9	TRBJ2-2	once	-	TGTGCCAGCAGCGTAGGGGCGGGACCCTACACCGGGGAGCTGTTTTTT	CASSVGAGPYTGELFF
TRBV4-2	TRBJ2-3	-	TRBD2	TGTGCCAGCAGCCAAGAAACGACGCCTAGCGGGGGGAGCACAGATACGCAGTATTTT	CASSQETTPSGGSTDTQYF
TRBV7-2	TRBJ2-5	-	TRBD2	TGTGCCAGCAGCTTAGTCGGCAACGGGGGGGCCTGGGAGACCCAGTACTTC	CASSLVGNGGAWETQYF
TRBV9	TRBJ2-2	-	-	TGTGCCAGCAGCGTAGGACAATACACCGGGGAGCTGTTTTTT	CASSVGQYTGELFF
TRBV4-1	TRBJ1-2	-	-	TGCGCCAGCAGCCAAGATCTCTCAGAGATATATAACTATGGCTACACCTTC	CASSQDLSEIYNYGYTF
TRBV2	TRBJ2-1	-	-	TGTGCCAGCAGTGGGGACCGTAGCTCCTACAATGAGCAGTTCTTC	CASSGDRSSYNEQFF
TRBV18	TRBJ1-1	-	-	TGTGCCAGCTCTCGACTGGCAGAAAAAGCTTTCTTT	CASSRLAEKAFF